This TCR beta chain was sequenced in a study of T-cell reconstitution after alpha-beta-depleted transplantation in children (dated by TCRdb to about 2016). Regarding the complete study: Using TCR repertoire profiling, the study followed T-cell immune reconstitution in a quantitative way in children after TCRalphabeta/CD19-depleted allogeneic hematopoietic cell transplantation.

Libraries came from PCR. Sequenced using an Illumina HiSeq 2500. Molecular barcoding was employed in the preparation of TCR libraries, with unique molecular identifiers being used to normalize TCRbeta repertoire quantification. TCRdb reanalyzed the raw reads on its own, using fastp at Q25 for trimming and MiXCR for clone calling, and kept in-frame beta chains. Each record represents a unique CDR3 protein, reported with the most common genes and DNA among its rows. This sample is represented by about 610,000 distinct CDR3 sequences; roughly a tenth of them were singletons. About 4.2% of the sample comes from the top ten. The germline V gene (reference sequence) sets CDR1 to GTSNPN and CDR2 to SVGIG. From cysteine to phenylalanine, the CDR3 is 16 amino acids long. Solely the CDR3 DNA is kept, with 48 bases framed from the first base. After removal of 4 bases from V and 2 bases from J, the junction retains 7 bases not matched to a gene.

Worth noting for this clonotype: The clone's antigen remains unknown. No base quality values were provided; no much bigger clone lies one nucleotide off.

The chain couples TRBV30 to TRBJ2-1; 11 bases in the middle match TRBD2. The material sequenced was PBMCs from the stem cell graft donor, taken from the stem cell graft. This sequence originates from a human donor who donated a stem cell graft to a child with acute myeloid leukemia. Here is the DNA: TGTGCCTGGACGGGACCGGGACTAGCGGCCTACAATGAGCAGTTCTTC. This is translated as CAWTGPGLAAYNEQFF. The full variable domain, completed from the reference TRBV30 and TRBJ2-1 proteins outside the CDR3, reads SQTIHQWPATLVQPVGSPLSLECTVEGTSNPNLYWYRQAAGRGLQLLFYSVGIGQISSEVPQNLSASRPQDRQFILSSKKLLLSDSGFYLCAWTGPGLAAYNEQFFGPGTRLTVL.